This T cell receptor (beta chain) was sequenced for a study of cytomegalovirus exposure and HLA in healthy donors. V gave up 5 bases and J gave up 0 bases, with 10 bases separating them. Germline V gives CDR1 MGHRA, CDR2 YSYEKL. The CDR3 sequence is 15 residues long. The PCR ran on 60 Vbeta and 13 Jbeta primers. The table came from immunoSEQ multiplex PCR; TCRdb's copy has only in-frame clones and leaves some out. Here the sample spans some 150,000 clones, about 77% being singletons. Sequencing was carried out using PBMCs. The chain combines TRBV4-1 with TRBJ1-4; unclear D gene. The receptor was derived from a woman aged 40 to 50 in good health and CMV-seronegative. Written as DNA, the CDR3 is TGCGCCAGCAGCTCCCGGGTTGCAACTAATGAAAAACTGTTTTTT. It codes for CASSSRVATNEKLFF.